This T cell receptor (beta chain) emerged from a study of cytomegalovirus exposure and HLA in healthy donors. Study-level background: The roughly 130 validation repertoires used the same platform as the 650 to 850 first-cohort repertoires (as reported by a later analysis).

This table comes from immunoSEQ multiplex PCR, and its TCRdb copy is limited to in-frame clones, with some not included. The table lists about 200,000 clones, about 79% of them singletons. Points from the study as a whole: Despite most TCR sequences being rare, some public TCRs occurred in many donors.

For this clone: The antigen is not known.

This CDR3 contains 13 residues. Germline loops: CDR1 MGHRA, CDR2 YSYEKL. V gave up 2 bases and J gave up 8 bases, with 9 bases separating them. The chain recombines TRBV4-1 with TRBJ1-4; a weak D match, TRBD1 (5 bases). The sequenced sample was PBMCs. The clonotype originates from a woman aged 30 to 39 in good health and CMV-seropositive. Here the CDR3 reads CASSQIRGEKLFF. The CDR3 region has the DNA TGCGCCAGCAGCCAAATTCGGGGGGAAAAACTGTTTTTT.